This entry describes one T cell receptor beta chain. As yet, its antigen is unknown. Germline CDR1 and CDR2: MGHRA and YSYEKL. This CDR3 contains 14 residues. Trimming cost V 6 bases and J 5 bases, with 15 bases left between them. The sample originates from a study of T cell repertoires in cytomegalovirus infection. Study-wide results and caveats: The cumulative frequency of public TCR beta families identified carriers of CMV plus the relevant HLA. Predominance within the ex vivo response was attributable to HLA-C-restricted CMV-specific TCR beta clonotypes.

MiXCR, applied by TCRdb to the reads, yields one record per CDR3 protein. This table has some 700,000 distinct CDR3 sequences, about a third appearing once. The specimen sequenced was PBMCs. V is TRBV4-1 and J is TRBJ2-3; D might be TRBD1 (5 bases). The clonotype originates from a human donor in good health (CMV status not recorded). Some clones in this sample may be carry-over from other donors' samples. CDR3 nucleotide sequence: TGCGCCAGCAGGGAAGGGGCCCCGGGAGATACGCAGTATTTT. Amino acids: CASREGAPGDTQYF.